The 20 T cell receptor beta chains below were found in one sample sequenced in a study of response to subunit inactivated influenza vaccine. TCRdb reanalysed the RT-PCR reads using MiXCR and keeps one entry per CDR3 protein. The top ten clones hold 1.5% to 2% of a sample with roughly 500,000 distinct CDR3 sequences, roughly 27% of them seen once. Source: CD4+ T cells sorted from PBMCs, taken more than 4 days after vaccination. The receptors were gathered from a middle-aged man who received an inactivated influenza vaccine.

In DNA form, the CDR3 reads TGTGCCAGCTCACCAACATCCTCCAATCAGCCCCAGCATTTT. Its protein is CASSPTSSNQPQHF. This rearrangement joins TRBV18 to TRBJ1-5, with D uncertain. Trimming took off 2 bases at V and 3 bases at J, with 8 bases between the two ends. The CDR3 consists of 14 residues. The germline CDR1 and CDR2 sequences are KGHSH and LQKENI.

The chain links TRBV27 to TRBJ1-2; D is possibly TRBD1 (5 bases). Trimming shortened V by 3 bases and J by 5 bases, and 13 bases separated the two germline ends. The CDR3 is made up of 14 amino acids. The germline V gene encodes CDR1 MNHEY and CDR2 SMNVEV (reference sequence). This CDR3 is CASSFGASPYGYTF. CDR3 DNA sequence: TGTGCCAGCAGTTTCGGGGCCTCTCCGTATGGCTACACCTTC.

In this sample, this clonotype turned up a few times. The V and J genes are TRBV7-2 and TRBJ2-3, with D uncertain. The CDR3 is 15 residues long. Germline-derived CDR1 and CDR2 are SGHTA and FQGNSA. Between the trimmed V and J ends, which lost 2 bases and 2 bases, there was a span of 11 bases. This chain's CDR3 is CASSLQSPYTDTQYF. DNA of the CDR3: TGTGCCAGCAGCTTACAATCGCCCTACACAGATACGCAGTATTTT. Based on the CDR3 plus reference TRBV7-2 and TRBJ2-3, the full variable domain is GAGVSQSPSNKVTEKGKDVELRCDPISGHTALYWYRQSLGQGLEFLIYFQGNSAPDKSGLPSDRFSAERTGGSVSTLTIQRTQQEDSAVYLCASSLQSPYTDTQYFGPGTRLTVL.

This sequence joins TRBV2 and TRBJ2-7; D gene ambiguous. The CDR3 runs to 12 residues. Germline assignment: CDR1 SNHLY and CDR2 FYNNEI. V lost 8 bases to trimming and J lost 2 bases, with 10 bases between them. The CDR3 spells CASAPRTYEQYF. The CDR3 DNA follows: TGTGCCAGCGCGCCTCGGACCTACGAGCAGTACTTC.

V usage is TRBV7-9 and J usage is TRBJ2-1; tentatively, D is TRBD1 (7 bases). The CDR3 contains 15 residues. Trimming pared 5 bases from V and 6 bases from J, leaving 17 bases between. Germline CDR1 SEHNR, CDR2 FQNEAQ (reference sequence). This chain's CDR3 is CASSPTGRAGNEQFF. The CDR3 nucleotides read TGTGCCAGCAGCCCGACAGGGCGAGCGGGCAATGAGCAGTTCTTC.

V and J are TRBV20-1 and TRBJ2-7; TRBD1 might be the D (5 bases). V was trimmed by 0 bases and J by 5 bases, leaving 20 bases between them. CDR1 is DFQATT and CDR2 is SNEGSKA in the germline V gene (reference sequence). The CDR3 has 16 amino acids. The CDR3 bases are TGCAGTGCTAGAGACCGACAGAATCCCCATCCCAACGAGCAGTACTTC. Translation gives CSARDRQNPHPNEQYF.

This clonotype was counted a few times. DNA of the CDR3: TGCAGCGTTAAGACAGGCTCTGGGGCCAACGTCCTGACTTTC. Its translation is CSVKTGSGANVLTF. The chain joins TRBV29-1 to TRBJ2-6; D might be TRBD1 (6 bases). This CDR3 is built from 14 residues. The V gene's germline CDR1 is SQVTM and CDR2 ANQGSEA. V lost 5 bases and J lost 0, with 8 bases in between.

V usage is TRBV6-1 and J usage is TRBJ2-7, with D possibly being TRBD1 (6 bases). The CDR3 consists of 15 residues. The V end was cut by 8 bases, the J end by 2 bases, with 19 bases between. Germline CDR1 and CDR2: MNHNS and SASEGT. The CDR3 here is CASPPTQQGAYEQYF. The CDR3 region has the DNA TGTGCCAGCCCCCCGACGCAACAGGGAGCCTACGAGCAGTACTTC.

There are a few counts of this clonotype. CDR3 amino acids: CASSFQSGRGETQYF. The CDR3 DNA follows: TGTGCCAGCAGCTTTCAGTCAGGGAGGGGGGAGACCCAGTACTTC. The chain uses TRBV7-2 and TRBJ2-5; the D gene is possibly TRBD2 (7 bases). This CDR3 is built from 15 residues. Germline CDR1 and CDR2: SGHTA and FQGNSA. V shed 3 bases and J shed 5 bases, with 16 bases lying between them.

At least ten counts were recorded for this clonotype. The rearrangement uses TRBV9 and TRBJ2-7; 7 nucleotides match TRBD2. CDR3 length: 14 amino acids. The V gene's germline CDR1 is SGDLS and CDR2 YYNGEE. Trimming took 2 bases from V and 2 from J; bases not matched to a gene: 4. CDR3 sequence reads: CASSVSSGTYEQYF. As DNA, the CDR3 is TGTGCCAGCAGCGTTTCCAGCGGGACCTACGAGCAGTACTTC.

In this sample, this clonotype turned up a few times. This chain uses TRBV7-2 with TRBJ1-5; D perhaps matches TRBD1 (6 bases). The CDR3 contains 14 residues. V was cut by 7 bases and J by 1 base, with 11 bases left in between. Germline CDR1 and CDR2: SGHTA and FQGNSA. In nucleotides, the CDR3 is TGTGCCAGCAACATACAGGGAAGCAATCAGCCCCAGCATTTT. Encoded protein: CASNIQGSNQPQHF.

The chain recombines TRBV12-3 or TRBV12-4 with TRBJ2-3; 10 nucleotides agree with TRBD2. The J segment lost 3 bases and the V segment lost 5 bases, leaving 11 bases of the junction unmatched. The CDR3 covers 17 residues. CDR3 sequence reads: CASSPPPAGGRTDTQYF. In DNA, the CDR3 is TGTGCCAGCAGTCCCCCCCCAGCGGGAGGGCGGACAGATACGCAGTATTTT.

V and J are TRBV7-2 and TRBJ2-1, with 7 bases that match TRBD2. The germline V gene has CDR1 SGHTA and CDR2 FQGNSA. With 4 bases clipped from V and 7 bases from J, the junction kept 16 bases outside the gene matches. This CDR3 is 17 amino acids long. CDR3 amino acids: CASSSLTPGLADNEQFF. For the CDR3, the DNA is TGTGCCAGCAGCTCGCTTACTCCGGGGCTAGCGGATAATGAGCAGTTCTTC.

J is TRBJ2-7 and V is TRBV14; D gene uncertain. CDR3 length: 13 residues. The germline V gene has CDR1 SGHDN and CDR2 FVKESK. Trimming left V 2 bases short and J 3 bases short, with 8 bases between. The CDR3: CASSQFIGYEQYF. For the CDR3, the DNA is TGTGCCAGCAGCCAATTTATTGGCTACGAGCAGTACTTC.

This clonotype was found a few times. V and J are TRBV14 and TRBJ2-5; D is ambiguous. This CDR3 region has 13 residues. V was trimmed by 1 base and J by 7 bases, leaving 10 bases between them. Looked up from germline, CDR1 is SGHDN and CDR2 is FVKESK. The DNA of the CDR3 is TGTGCCAGCAGCCAAGGAGGAGTAGGGACCCAGTACTTC. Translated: CASSQGGVGTQYF. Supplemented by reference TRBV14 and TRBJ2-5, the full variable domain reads EAGVTQFPSHSVIEKGQTVTLRCDPISGHDNLYWYRRVMGKEIKFLLHFVKESKQDESGMPNNRFLAERTGGTYSTLKVQPAELEDSGVYFCASSQGGVGTQYFGPGTRLLVL.

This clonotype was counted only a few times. This CDR3 is CATSDTQYEQYF. CDR3 DNA sequence: TGTGCCACATCGGACACCCAATACGAGCAGTACTTC. The gene calls are TRBV10-3 and TRBJ2-7; weak D call: TRBD1 (5 bases). The CDR3 covers 12 residues. Deletions cut 10 bases from V and 4 bases from J, with 14 bases between. Germline V CDR1 and CDR2: ENHRY, SYGVKD.

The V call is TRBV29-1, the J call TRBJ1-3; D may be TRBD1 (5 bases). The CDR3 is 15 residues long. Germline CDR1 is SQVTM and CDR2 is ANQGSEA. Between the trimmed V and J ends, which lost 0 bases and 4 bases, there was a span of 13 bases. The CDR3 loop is CSVEDLRQTGNTIYF. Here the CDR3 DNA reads TGCAGCGTTGAAGATCTAAGACAGACGGGAAACACCATATATTTT. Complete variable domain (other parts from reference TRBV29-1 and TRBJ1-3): SAVISQKPSRDICQRGTSLTIQCQVDSQVTMMFWYRQQPGQSLTLIATANQGSEATYESGFVIDKFPISRPNLTFSTLTVSNMSPEDSSIYLCSVEDLRQTGNTIYFGEGSWLTVV.

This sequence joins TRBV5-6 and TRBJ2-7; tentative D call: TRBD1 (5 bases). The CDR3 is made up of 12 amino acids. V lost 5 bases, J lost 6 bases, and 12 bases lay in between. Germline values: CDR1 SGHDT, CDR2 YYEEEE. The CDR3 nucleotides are TGTGCCAGCAGTTTCAGGGTTTCCGAGCAGTACTTC. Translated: CASSFRVSEQYF.

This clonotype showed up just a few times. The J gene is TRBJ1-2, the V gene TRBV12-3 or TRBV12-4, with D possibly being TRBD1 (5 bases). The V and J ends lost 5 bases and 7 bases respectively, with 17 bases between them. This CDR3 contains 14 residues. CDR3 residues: CASSPRGGRGGYTF. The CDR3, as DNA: TGTGCCAGCAGTCCGAGGGGAGGTAGGGGTGGCTACACCTTC.

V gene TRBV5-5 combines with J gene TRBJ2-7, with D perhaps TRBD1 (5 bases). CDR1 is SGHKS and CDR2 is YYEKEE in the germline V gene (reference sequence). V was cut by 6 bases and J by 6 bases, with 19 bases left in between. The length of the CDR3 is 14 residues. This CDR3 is CASNIRVVLSEQYF. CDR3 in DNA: TGTGCCAGCAACATCAGGGTGGTCCTTTCCGAGCAGTACTTC.